The present TCR beta chain was sequenced within a study of blood T cell repertoires in COVID-19. Looking at the study overall: Specimens from acute and convalescent COVID-19 originated in the United States, Italy and Spain.

Authors' data handling: Amplification from reference gene primers served as the basis for estimated nucleated cell counts. Data came from immunoSEQ multiplex PCR; TCRdb stores just in-frame clones and leaves some out. V, J and clone size reflect that table, while D and trimming were determined from the DNA. The data show 300,000 to 400,000 clones, 88% seen once. V lost 5 bases to trimming and J lost 6 bases, with 14 bases between them. CDR1 is LGHDT, CDR2 YNNKEL, per germline (reference sequence). This CDR3 spans 14 amino acids. The sequenced sample consisted of peripheral blood. The sequence came from a woman in her forties or fifties with active or convalescent COVID-19. The rearrangement joins TRBV3-1 (or the pseudogene TRBV3-2) to TRBJ2-1; a possible D gene is TRBD2 (5 bases). CDR3 in DNA: TGTGCCAGCAGCGGGCGCGGGCGGAGCAATGAGCAGTTCTTC. Encoded protein: CASSGRGRSNEQFF.